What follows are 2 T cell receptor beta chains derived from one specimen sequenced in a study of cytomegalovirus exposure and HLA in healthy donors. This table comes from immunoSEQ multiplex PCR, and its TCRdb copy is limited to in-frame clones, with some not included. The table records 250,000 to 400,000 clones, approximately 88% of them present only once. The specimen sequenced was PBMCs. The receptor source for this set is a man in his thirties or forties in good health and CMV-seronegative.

The CDR3: CASSKRGSVNYGYTF. CDR3 sequence (DNA): TGTGCCAGCAGCAAGCGGGGATCAGTGAACTATGGCTACACCTTC. J is TRBJ1-2 and V is TRBV6-5; unclear D gene. V was trimmed by 6 bases and J by 2 bases, leaving 16 bases between them. The CDR3 runs 15 residues. Germline CDR1 and CDR2: MNHEY and SVGAGI.

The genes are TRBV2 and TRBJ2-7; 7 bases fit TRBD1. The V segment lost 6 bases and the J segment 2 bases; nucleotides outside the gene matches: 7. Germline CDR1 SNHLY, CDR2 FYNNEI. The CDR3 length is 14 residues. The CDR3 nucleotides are TGTGCCAGCAGCCCGGGACAGCTAACCTACGAGCAGTACTTC. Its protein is CASSPGQLTYEQYF.